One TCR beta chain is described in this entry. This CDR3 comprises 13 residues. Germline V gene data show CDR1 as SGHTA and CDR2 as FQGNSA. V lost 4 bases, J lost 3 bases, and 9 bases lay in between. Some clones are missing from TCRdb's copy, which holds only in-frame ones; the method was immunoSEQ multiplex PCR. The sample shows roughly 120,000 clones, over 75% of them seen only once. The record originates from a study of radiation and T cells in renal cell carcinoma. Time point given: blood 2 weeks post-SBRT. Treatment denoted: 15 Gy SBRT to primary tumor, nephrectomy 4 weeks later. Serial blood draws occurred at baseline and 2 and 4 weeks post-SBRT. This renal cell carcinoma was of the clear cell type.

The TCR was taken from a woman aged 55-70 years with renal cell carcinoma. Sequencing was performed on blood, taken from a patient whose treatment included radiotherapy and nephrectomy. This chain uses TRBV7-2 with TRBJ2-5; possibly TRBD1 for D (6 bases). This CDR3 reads CASSSRTEETQYF. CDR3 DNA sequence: TGTGCCAGCAGCTCCCGGACAGAAGAGACCCAGTACTTC.